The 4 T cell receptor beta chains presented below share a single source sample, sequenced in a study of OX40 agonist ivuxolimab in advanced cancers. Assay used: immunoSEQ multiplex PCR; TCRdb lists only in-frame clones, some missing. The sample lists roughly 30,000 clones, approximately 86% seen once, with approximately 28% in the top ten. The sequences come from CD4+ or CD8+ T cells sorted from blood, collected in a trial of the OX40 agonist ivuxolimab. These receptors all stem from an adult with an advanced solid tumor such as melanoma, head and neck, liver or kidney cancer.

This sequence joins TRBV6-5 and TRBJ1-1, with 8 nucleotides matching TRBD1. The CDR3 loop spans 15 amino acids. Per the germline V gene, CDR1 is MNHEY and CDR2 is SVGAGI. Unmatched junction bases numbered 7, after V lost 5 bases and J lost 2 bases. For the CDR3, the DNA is TGTGCCAGCAGTGCATGGACAGGGCCAAACACTGAAGCTTTCTTT. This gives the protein CASSAWTGPNTEAFF.

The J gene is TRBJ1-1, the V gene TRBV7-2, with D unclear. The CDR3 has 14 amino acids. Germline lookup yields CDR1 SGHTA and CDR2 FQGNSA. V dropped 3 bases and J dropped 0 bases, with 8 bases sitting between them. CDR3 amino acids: CASSFLTMNTEAFF. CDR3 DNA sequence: TGTGCCAGCAGCTTTCTCACTATGAACACTGAAGCTTTCTTT.

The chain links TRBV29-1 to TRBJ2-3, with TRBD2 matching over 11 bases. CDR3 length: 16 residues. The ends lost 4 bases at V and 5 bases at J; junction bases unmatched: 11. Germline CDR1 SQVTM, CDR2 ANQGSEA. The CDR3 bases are TGCAGCGTTGTTAGCGCTAGCGGGGGGTCTGTAGATACGCAGTATTTT. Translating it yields CSVVSASGGSVDTQYF.

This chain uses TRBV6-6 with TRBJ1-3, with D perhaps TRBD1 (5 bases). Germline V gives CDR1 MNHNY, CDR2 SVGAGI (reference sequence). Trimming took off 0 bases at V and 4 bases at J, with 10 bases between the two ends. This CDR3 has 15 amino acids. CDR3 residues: CASSYSEAGGNTIYF. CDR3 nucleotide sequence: TGTGCCAGCAGTTACTCGGAGGCAGGGGGAAACACCATATATTTT.